This T cell receptor beta chain was sequenced in a study of CD8+ T cells in alopecia areata. RNA was isolated and reverse transcribed to cDNA, the sequencing template. Measured with immunoSEQ multiplex PCR; TCRdb has only the in-frame clones, and not every one. The sample holds 200,000 to 250,000 clones, around 62% seen once. CDR1 and CDR2 (germline): DFQATT, SNEGSKA (reference sequence). The ends were cut back, 5 bases at V and 4 bases at J, with 6 bases in the middle. This CDR3 is built from 11 residues. This sequence originates from a human donor with alopecia areata. V gene TRBV20-1 combines with J gene TRBJ2-1; the D gene is possibly TRBD1 (6 bases). The sample was CD4+ T cells sorted from blood, taken at week 0. CDR3 sequence reads: CSADRYNEQFF. CDR3 coding DNA: TGCAGTGCTGACAGGTACAATGAGCAGTTCTTC.